Included here is one T cell receptor (beta chain) sequence, with context. The antigen is unknown. The data are from a study of T cell responses to AZD1222 COVID-19 vaccine. Notes on the study in general: Clonal diversity may have been underestimated in mostly white British donors.

V shed 6 bases and J 3 bases; nucleotides not matched to a gene: 10. CDR3 length: 16 amino acids. The germline V gene encodes CDR1 MNHEY and CDR2 SMNVEV (reference sequence). Repertoires were generated with immunoSEQ multiplex PCR, while TCRdb's copy carries only in-frame clones and drops some. In the table there are more than 150,000 clones, around 86% of which are singletons. This TCR was recovered from an adult in good health. The sample in question was peripheral blood, obtained on day 0 of MenACWY control vaccination. The chain carries TRBV27 and TRBJ2-3; 9 bases are a match to TRBD2. CDR3 region: CASSSHKREETDTQYF. CDR3 nucleotides: TGTGCCAGCAGCTCTCATAAGCGGGAGGAGACAGATACGCAGTATTTT.